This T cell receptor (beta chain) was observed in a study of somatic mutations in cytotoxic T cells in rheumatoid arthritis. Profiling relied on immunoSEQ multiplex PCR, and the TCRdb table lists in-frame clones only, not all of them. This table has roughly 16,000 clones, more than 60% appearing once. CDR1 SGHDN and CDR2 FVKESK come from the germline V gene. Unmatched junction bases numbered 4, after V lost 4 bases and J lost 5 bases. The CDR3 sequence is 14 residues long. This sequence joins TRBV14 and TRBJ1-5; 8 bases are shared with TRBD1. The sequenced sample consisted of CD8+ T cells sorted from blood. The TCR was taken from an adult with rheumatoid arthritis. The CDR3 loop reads CASSLDRGDQPQHF. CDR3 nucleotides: TGTGCCAGCAGCCTTGACAGGGGCGATCAGCCCCAGCATTTT.